Listed below are T cell receptor beta chains from one sample, sequenced in a study of blood T cell repertoires in COVID-19. Sequenced by immunoSEQ multiplex PCR; TCRdb stores in-frame clones only, minus some. The table has about 220,000 clones, about 85% seen once. Sequencing used PBMCs or T cells enriched from blood (not recorded which). The receptors were gathered from a woman younger than 45 who had recovered from COVID-19. CDR3s include the opening cysteine and the closing phenylalanine or tryptophan. The order of the fields is D gene, J gene, clone size, V gene, CDR3 protein, CDR3 DNA. D genes are given only for firm matches. Not every row has a clone size; where given, it reads once, few, many or a size class.

D: TRBD2
J: TRBJ2-7
size: many
V: TRBV14
CDR3: CASSQGPGKRGFTYEQYF
DNA: TGTGCCAGCAGCCAAGGCCCGGGGAAGCGGGGATTCACCTACGAGCAGTACTTC

D: -
J: TRBJ1-1
size: -
V: TRBV2
CDR3: CASRVKGQQRIKNTEAFF
DNA: TGTGCCAGCAGAGTAAAAGGACAGCAAAGGATAAAGAACACTGAAGCTTTCTTT

D: -
J: TRBJ1-6
size: -
V: TRBV18
CDR3: CASSPISLYLSNSPLHF
DNA: TGTGCCAGCTCACCAATTTCGCTTTACCTAAGTAATTCACCCCTCCACTTT

D: TRBD1
J: TRBJ2-7
size: -
V: TRBV19
CDR3: CASSINSGTGKEEYF
DNA: TGTGCCAGTAGTATTAACTCCGGGACAGGAAAAGAAGAGTACTTC

D: TRBD2
J: TRBJ2-3
size: -
V: TRBV6-6
CDR3: CASSRQPGLESFTDTQYF
DNA: TGTGCCAGCAGCCGACAACCAGGACTAGAAAGCTTCACAGATACGCAGTATTTT

D: -
J: TRBJ1-2
size: -
V: TRBV4-3
CDR3: CASSQSVGGTFYGYTF
DNA: TGCGCCAGCAGCCAATCAGTCGGGGGGACCTTCTATGGCTACACCTTC

D: TRBD1
J: TRBJ1-1
size: -
V: TRBV5-4
CDR3: CASSSFRDRDGTEAFF
DNA: TGTGCCAGCAGCTCTTTCCGGGACAGGGATGGGACTGAAGCTTTCTTT

D: -
J: TRBJ2-7
size: few
V: TRBV2
CDR3: CASGPRVGYEQYF
DNA: TGTGCCAGCGGGCCACGAGTAGGCTACGAGCAGTACTTC

D: -
J: TRBJ1-1
size: -
V: TRBV4-2
CDR3: CASSQSQTRWGQQNTEAFF
DNA: TGTGCCAGCAGCCAAAGTCAAACCAGGTGGGGCCAACAGAACACTGAAGCTTTCTTT

D: -
J: TRBJ1-4
size: -
V: TRBV6-5
CDR3: CASSYSGSLDEKLFF
DNA: TGTGCCAGCAGTTACAGTGGTAGTCTAGATGAAAAACTGTTTTTT

D: TRBD1
J: TRBJ1-6
size: few
V: TRBV5-6
CDR3: CASSLARGHSPLHF
DNA: TGTGCCAGCAGCTTGGCCAGGGGGCATTCACCCCTCCACTTT

D: TRBD1
J: TRBJ1-1
size: -
V: TRBV18
CDR3: CASTPGRGATEAFF
DNA: TGTGCCAGCACACCCGGCAGGGGGGCCACTGAAGCTTTCTTT

D: TRBD1
J: TRBJ2-1
size: -
V: TRBV6-5
CDR3: CATRQGASYNEQFF
DNA: TGTGCCACCCGACAGGGGGCGTCCTACAATGAGCAGTTCTTC